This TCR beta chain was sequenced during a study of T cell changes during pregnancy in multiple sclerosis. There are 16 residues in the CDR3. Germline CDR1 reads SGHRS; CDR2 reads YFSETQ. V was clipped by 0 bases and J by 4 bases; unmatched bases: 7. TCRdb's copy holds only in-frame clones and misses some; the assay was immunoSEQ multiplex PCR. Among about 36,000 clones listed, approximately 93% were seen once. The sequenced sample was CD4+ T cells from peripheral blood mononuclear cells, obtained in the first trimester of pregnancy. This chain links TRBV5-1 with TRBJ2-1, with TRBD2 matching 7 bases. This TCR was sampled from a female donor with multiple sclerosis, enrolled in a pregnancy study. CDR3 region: CASSLGAGTGYNEQFF. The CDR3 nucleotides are TGCGCCAGCAGCTTGGGAGCGGGAACCGGATACAATGAGCAGTTCTTC.